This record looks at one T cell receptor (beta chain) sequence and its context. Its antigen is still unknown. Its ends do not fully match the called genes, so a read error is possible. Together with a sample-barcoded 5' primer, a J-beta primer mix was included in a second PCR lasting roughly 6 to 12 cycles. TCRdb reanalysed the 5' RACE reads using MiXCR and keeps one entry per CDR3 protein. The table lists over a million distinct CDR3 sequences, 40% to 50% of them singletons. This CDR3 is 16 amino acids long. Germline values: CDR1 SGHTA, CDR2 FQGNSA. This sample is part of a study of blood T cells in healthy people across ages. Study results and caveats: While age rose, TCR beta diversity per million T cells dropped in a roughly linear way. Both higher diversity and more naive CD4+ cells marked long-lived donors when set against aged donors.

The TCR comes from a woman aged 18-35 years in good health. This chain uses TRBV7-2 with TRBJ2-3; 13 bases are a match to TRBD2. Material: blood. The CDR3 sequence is CASSSGLAGDGDTKYF. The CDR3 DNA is TGTGCCAGCAGCTCAGGACTAGCGGGAGATGGAGATACGAAGTATTTT.